Listed below are T cell receptor beta chains from one sample, sequenced in a study of cytomegalovirus exposure and HLA in healthy donors. Generated by immunoSEQ multiplex PCR, the TCRdb table keeps only in-frame clones and is missing some. The repertoire includes roughly 130,000 clones, 70% to 90% of them detected once, and 5.5% to 7% sits in the top ten. Sequenced material: PBMCs. These receptors were obtained from a woman between 40 and 55 years old in good health and CMV-seropositive. Each CDR3 is given with its conserved first and last residue. Each record gives: V gene, D gene, CDR3 protein. A D gene is named only where the DNA matches it firmly.

V: TRBV11-1; D: TRBD2; CDR3: CASSLILAGGNEQFF
V: TRBV9; D: NA; CDR3: CASSLRETSYGYTF
V: TRBV19; D: NA; CDR3: CASTPWTARNTEAFF
V: TRBV6-1; D: NA; CDR3: CASSESQGRNSPLHF
V: TRBV6-5; D: TRBD1; CDR3: CASRRGQGTTEAFF
V: TRBV25-1; D: TRBD1; CDR3: CASSPNRGRTFRPYEQYF
V: TRBV7-8; D: TRBD1; CDR3: CASSLVGGQGLDTQYF
V: TRBV28; D: TRBD1; CDR3: CASSAGQGLPETQYF
V: TRBV27; D: TRBD1; CDR3: CASSLTGQGGLQGQQFF
V: TRBV4-3; D: TRBD1; CDR3: CASSQGGQDSLFF
V: TRBV15; D: TRBD2; CDR3: CATSRGTSGRDNEQFF
V: TRBV11-3; D: NA; CDR3: CASSSARDIGNEQFF
V: TRBV28; D: TRBD1; CDR3: CASSSIPSTGSDEQYF
V: TRBV13; D: TRBD1; CDR3: CASSPRDRGGYGYTF
V: TRBV7-2; D: TRBD2; CDR3: CASSATSGTLTNVLTF
V: TRBV19; D: NA; CDR3: CASSIGDWQHYEQYF
V: TRBV9; D: NA; CDR3: CASSVEGALNTEAFF
V: TRBV7-2; D: NA; CDR3: CASSFRQSTDTQYF
V: TRBV2; D: TRBD1; CDR3: CASSGQGAVNSPLHF
V: TRBV10-3; D: TRBD2; CDR3: CAITQYGGGRTDTQYF
V: TRBV5-1; D: TRBD2; CDR3: CASSLTSGPDNEQFF
V: TRBV2; D: NA; CDR3: CASSEERGIPRGDEQYF
V: TRBV7-2; D: NA; CDR3: CASSSGQPSGNTIYF
V: TRBV29-1; D: NA; CDR3: CSVGATTYEQYF
V: TRBV18; D: TRBD1; CDR3: CASSPPGQGAGQPQHF
V: TRBV19; D: TRBD2; CDR3: CASLRLAGGTNTGELFF
V: TRBV2; D: NA; CDR3: CASDGIPPGEKLFF
V: TRBV7-9; D: TRBD1; CDR3: CASSLETGGPKETQYF
V: TRBV5-4; D: TRBD2; CDR3: CASSLAPGLAHYEQYF
V: TRBV21-1; D: NA; CDR3: CASSKVEQGRISNQPQHF
V: TRBV4-3; D: NA; CDR3: CASSQGVQEYTGELFF
V: TRBV19; D: NA; CDR3: CASTESARNEQFF
V: TRBV28; D: TRBD1; CDR3: CATGNNYGYTF
V: TRBV11-1; D: NA; CDR3: CASSSGTRGWYGYPF
V: TRBV9; D: NA; CDR3: CASSVATGMNTEAFF
V: TRBV6-5; D: NA; CDR3: CASSRLGDEQFF
V: TRBV5-1; D: TRBD1; CDR3: CASSLEDRGEETQYF
V: TRBV5-4; D: TRBD1; CDR3: CASSYLGQGAYGYTF
V: TRBV27; D: TRBD2; CDR3: CASRSSGGAGTWEQYF
V: TRBV7-2; D: TRBD2; CDR3: CASSPATRSSTSGRIEQYF
V: TRBV7-2; D: TRBD2; CDR3: CASSFLAGGPYEQYF
V: TRBV29-1; D: NA; CDR3: CSVEFGGYGYTF
V: TRBV19; D: NA; CDR3: CASSSGLIGAFF
V: TRBV29-1; D: NA; CDR3: CSVVEDTQYF
V: TRBV7-9; D: TRBD1; CDR3: CASSLEGTGHQPQHF
V: TRBV9; D: NA; CDR3: CASSVGAGANQETQYF
V: TRBV19; D: TRBD1; CDR3: CASSTGQGGPDTQYF
V: TRBV9; D: TRBD1; CDR3: CASSKQGITAGYTF
V: TRBV5-6; D: NA; CDR3: CASSGRTEGPEAFF
V: TRBV28; D: NA; CDR3: CASSFGLSYEQYF
V: TRBV11-2; D: NA; CDR3: CASSITGSGNTIYF
V: TRBV2; D: TRBD1; CDR3: CASSRTGLTYEQYF